This T cell receptor (beta chain) derives from a study of cytomegalovirus exposure and HLA in healthy donors. Produced via immunoSEQ multiplex PCR; TCRdb's table is partial and in-frame only. The sample lists over 200,000 clones, just over 85% seen once, with around 3% in the top ten. The V and J ends lost 0 bases and 9 bases respectively, with 12 bases between them. Germline V gene lookup returns CDR1 SGDLS and CDR2 YYNGEE. The CDR3 runs 13 residues. A single count supports this clone. The sequenced sample consisted of PBMCs. This clonotype was sampled from a young woman in good health and CMV-seronegative. V is TRBV9 and J is TRBJ1-1; maybe TRBD1 (6 bases). CDR3: CASSVGTEPKAFF. The CDR3 region has the DNA TGTGCCAGCAGCGTAGGGACAGAGCCGAAAGCTTTCTTT.